The clone carrying this TCR beta chain was seen a single time. The antigen remains unidentified. This specimen comes from a study of cytomegalovirus exposure and HLA in healthy donors. Broader study findings: The listing of 150 to 200 TCR beta chains classed them as cytomegalovirus-associated. In vitro work confirmed that a few CMV-associated chains recognize CMV antigens. The classifier reportedly diagnosed cytomegalovirus status with high sensitivity and specificity.

The data were produced by immunoSEQ multiplex PCR, yet TCRdb's version contains in-frame clones alone and is incomplete. The sample contains some 160,000 clones, approximately 93% of which appear only once. From germline, CDR1 is SGHDN and CDR2 FVKESK. J gave up 6 bases and V 1 base, and 9 bases lay outside the gene matches. This CDR3 region has 15 residues. The J gene is TRBJ2-7, the V gene TRBV14, with TRBD2 matching over 7 bases. Material for sequencing was PBMCs. The sequence was obtained from a man younger than 35 in good health and CMV-seronegative. The CDR3 DNA reads TGTGCCAGCAGCCAAGTTCGGGGGGTGTTCGGCGAGCAGTACTTC. This encodes CASSQVRGVFGEQYF. Full variable domain (remainder filled in from reference TRBV14 and TRBJ2-7): EAGVTQFPSHSVIEKGQTVTLRCDPISGHDNLYWYRRVMGKEIKFLLHFVKESKQDESGMPNNRFLAERTGGTYSTLKVQPAELEDSGVYFCASSQVRGVFGEQYFGPGTRLTVT.